The text below deals with one T cell receptor (beta chain). The data derive from a study of blood T cell repertoires in COVID-19. About the research overall: The samples span acute and convalescent COVID-19 from the United States, Italy and Spain. PBMCs, B-cell-depleted T cells, or T cells provided the cDNA or gDNA that made up the material.

Germline assignment: CDR1 MNHEY and CDR2 SVGAGI. V gave up 4 bases and J gave up 4 bases; unmatched junction bases: 10. The CDR3 sequence is 16 residues long. In the source study's methods: Reference gene primer amplification gave estimated nucleated cell counts. Generated by immunoSEQ multiplex PCR, the TCRdb table keeps only in-frame clones and is missing some. V, J and clone size reflect that table, while D and trimming were determined from the DNA. The sample carries fewer than 150,000 clones, 84% recorded once. The source of this sequence is a woman of 80 years or more in a cohort sampled during active or convalescent COVID-19. Sequenced: peripheral blood. The chain recombines TRBV6-5 with TRBJ2-3; 8 nucleotides match TRBD2. The CDR3: CASSLGGTRASDTQYF. The CDR3 nucleotides are TGTGCCAGCAGTTTAGGCGGGACTAGGGCCTCAGATACGCAGTATTTT.